This TCR beta chain is drawn from a study of OX40 agonist ivuxolimab in advanced cancers. Study background: Patients got intravenous ivuxolimab at 0.01 to 10 mg/kg every 2 weeks.

Trimming took 7 bases from V and 1 from J, leaving 17 bases between them. The CDR3 spans 15 residues. CDR1 and CDR2 (germline): MNHNY, SVGAGI (reference sequence). Systemic immunosuppression or a history of autoimmune disease excluded patients. Sequencing used immunoSEQ multiplex PCR; TCRdb keeps in-frame clones, though not all of them. The top ten clones hold approximately 2.3% of a sample with around 70,000 clones, roughly four fifths of them seen once. The material was CD4+ or CD8+ T cells sorted from blood, obtained in a trial of the OX40 agonist ivuxolimab. This chain uses TRBV6-6 with TRBJ2-7; no definite D call. The source of this sequence is an adult with an advanced solid tumor such as melanoma, head and neck, liver or kidney cancer. The CDR3 region has the DNA TGTGCCAGCATTGATAGGGCCGGTAGTTCCTACGAGCAGTACTTC. Protein product: CASIDRAGSSYEQYF.